This T cell receptor (beta chain) was sequenced for a study of blood T cell repertoires in COVID-19. Overall study context: PBMCs, B-cell-depleted T cells, or T cells were the source of the cDNA or gDNA that made up the material.

Germline trimming cut 8 bases from V and 2 bases from J; bases unmatched to any gene: 6. This CDR3 has 13 amino acids. Germline CDR1 is MDHEN and CDR2 is SYDVKM. Sequenced by immunoSEQ multiplex PCR; TCRdb stores in-frame clones only, minus some. The sample shows fewer than 500,000 clones, around 87% of them seen only once. Everyone who took part was roughly 18 to 100 years old, and they came from about 23 US areas. The sample consisted of PBMCs or T cells enriched from blood (not recorded which). The clonotype was recovered from a man aged 25 to 45 who had recovered from COVID-19. This sequence joins TRBV28 and TRBJ2-7; 7 bases align to TRBD1. The CDR3: CASRLQGAYEQYF. The DNA of the CDR3 is TGTGCCAGCCGACTCCAGGGGGCCTACGAGCAGTACTTC.